These 2 T cell receptor beta chains were all obtained from the same sample, sequenced in a study of beta chain features in type 1 diabetes. General observations from the study: The study found moderately but significantly shorter TCRB CDR3s in all four CD4+ subsets of Type 1 diabetes patients.

The study reverse transcribed the entire isolated RNA, so it sequenced expressed TCRB transcripts. Profiled with immunoSEQ multiplex PCR; TCRdb holds only in-frame clones, not every one. The table lists fewer than 70,000 clones, approximately 60% of them singletons, with approximately 0.3% in the top ten. No cognate antigen is known for these TCRs. Sequencing was performed on stem cell memory CD4+ T cells from blood. These receptor sequences come from a woman aged 25 to 45 with type 1 diabetes.

The chain has TRBV5-4 and TRBJ2-1; 8 positions agree with TRBD1. This CDR3 is built from 14 residues. V was pared by 7 bases and J by 6 bases, with 9 bases of the junction left unmatched. Germline V lookup: CDR1 SGHNT, CDR2 YYREEE (reference sequence). The CDR3 spells CASLPIGQGNEQFF. In nucleotides, the CDR3 is TGTGCCAGCCTTCCCATCGGACAGGGCAATGAGCAGTTCTTC.

V and J are TRBV7-9 and TRBJ1-2, with D perhaps TRBD1 (5 bases). Deletions cut 1 base from V and 5 bases from J, with 20 bases between. Germline values: CDR1 SEHNR, CDR2 FQNEAQ (reference sequence). CDR3 length equals 17 residues. In nucleotides, the CDR3 is TGTGCCAGCAGCTTAGGCGGACACCCTTCTGGAGGGTATGGCTACACCTTC. Its protein is CASSLGGHPSGGYGYTF. The full variable domain, completed using reference TRBV7-9 and TRBJ1-2, is DTGVSQNPRHKITKRGQNVTFRCDPISEHNRLYWYRQTLGQGPEFLTYFQNEAQLEKSRLLSDRFSAERPKGSFSTLEIQRTEQGDSAMYLCASSLGGHPSGGYGYTFGSGTRLTVV.